These T cell receptor beta chains were read from a single sample in a study of CD8 T cells in Susac syndrome. TCRdb processed the immunoSEQ multiplex PCR reads anew with MiXCR; each CDR3 protein has one entry. In the table there are about 180,000 distinct CDR3 sequences, 80% to 95% of which are singletons. The sample taken for sequencing was CD4+ T cells from PBMCs. The receptors were gathered from a human donor with multiple sclerosis. CDR3s include the opening cysteine and the closing phenylalanine or tryptophan. D genes are given only for firm matches. For some rows the clone size is stated as once, few or many, or as a class when expanded; others skip it.

TRBD2	TRBV5-1	.	TRBJ2-7	TGCGCCAGCAGCTTGGTAACTAGCGGGAGCTCCTACGAGCAGTACTTC	CASSLVTSGSSYEQYF
.	TRBV7-9	.	TRBJ1-6	TGTGCCAGCAGCTTAGAGGCCTCACCCCTCCACTTT	CASSLEASPLHF
TRBD2	TRBV18	.	TRBJ2-1	TGTGCCAGCTCACCGGGGGGGTCCGGTGAGCAGTTCTTC	CASSPGGSGEQFF
TRBD1	TRBV4-1	.	TRBJ2-2	TGCGCCAGCAGCCGGGGGGGACAGGGTAAAGCCGGGGAGCTGTTTTTT	CASSRGGQGKAGELFF
TRBD2	TRBV29-1	once	TRBJ2-3	TGCAGCGTTCAAAGACTAGCGGGGGGCACAGATACGCAGTATTTT	CSVQRLAGGTDTQYF
TRBD2	TRBV6-2/TRBV6-3	.	TRBJ2-7	TGTGCCAGCAGTGGGCCAAGGACTAGCGGGGGGTACGAGCAGTACTTC	CASSGPRTSGGYEQYF
.	TRBV10-3	.	TRBJ2-7	TGTGCCATCAACGACAGTCCCTCAAGCTCCTACGAGCAGTACTTC	CAINDSPSSSYEQYF
TRBD1	TRBV30	.	TRBJ1-4	TGTGCCTGGAGTGTACCAGGGGGCAACGGGAAACTGTTTTTT	CAWSVPGGNGKLFF
TRBD1	TRBV7-8	.	TRBJ2-1	TGTGCCAGCAGCTTAGCCTATCGGACAGGCGGTTCATTAGGGAATGAGCAGTTCTTC	CASSLAYRTGGSLGNEQFF
.	TRBV30	.	TRBJ2-1	TGTGCCTGGGGGCAATGGGACCGGGGGGAGCAGTTCTTC	CAWGQWDRGEQFF
.	TRBV2	.	TRBJ1-5	TGTGCCAGCAGTGAGGAAAGAAGTACCCATTTTAACCATTTT	CASSEERSTHFNHF
.	TRBV20-1	.	TRBJ1-2	TGCAGTGCCATTTGGAAAAACTATGGCTACACCTTC	CSAIWKNYGYTF
TRBD2	TRBV5-4	.	TRBJ2-1	TGTGCCAGCAGCTTGGGCGGGAGAATCTTACATGAGCAGTTCTTC	CASSLGGRILHEQFF
.	TRBV24-1	.	TRBJ1-2	TGTGCCACCAGTGATTTGGAGTCAACTGGCTACACCTTC	CATSDLESTGYTF
.	TRBV27	.	TRBJ2-7	TGTGCCAGCAGTATGCGGTTTTTGAACGAGCAGTACTTC	CASSMRFLNEQYF
TRBD1	TRBV11-2	.	TRBJ1-6	TGTGCCAGCAGCCAACAGGGGGTTGATGGTTCACCCCTCCACTTT	CASSQQGVDGSPLHF
.	TRBV4-3	.	TRBJ1-2	TGCGCCAGCAGCCAAGAGATGGGCGCCGGGCCTCATCGCTACACCTTC	CASSQEMGAGPHRYTF
.	TRBV12-3/TRBV12-4	.	TRBJ2-7	TGTGCCAGCAGTTTATCAGGGGTCTCCTACGAGCAGTACTTC	CASSLSGVSYEQYF
.	TRBV9	.	TRBJ2-6	TGTGCCAGCAGCGTAGATACGGGGGCCAACGTCCTGACTTTC	CASSVDTGANVLTF
TRBD2	TRBV20-1	.	TRBJ2-7	TGCAGTGCTAGAGCGCGGCTAGCGGGGGCAACCGCACGCTACGAGCAGTACTTC	CSARARLAGATARYEQYF
.	TRBV29-1	once	TRBJ2-5	TGCAGCGTTGACTCGGACCGACAAGAGACCCAGTACTTC	CSVDSDRQETQYF
TRBD1	TRBV9	.	TRBJ2-3	TGTGCCAGCAGCGTTTCCGGGACAGGGGGCACAGATACGCAGTATTTT	CASSVSGTGGTDTQYF
.	TRBV3-1	.	TRBJ1-2	TGTGCCAGCAGCCAAGACGTACCCTATGGCTACACCTTC	CASSQDVPYGYTF
.	TRBV9	.	TRBJ2-1	TGTGCCAGCAGCGTAAATAGTGGGTCCTACAATGAGCAGTTCTTC	CASSVNSGSYNEQFF